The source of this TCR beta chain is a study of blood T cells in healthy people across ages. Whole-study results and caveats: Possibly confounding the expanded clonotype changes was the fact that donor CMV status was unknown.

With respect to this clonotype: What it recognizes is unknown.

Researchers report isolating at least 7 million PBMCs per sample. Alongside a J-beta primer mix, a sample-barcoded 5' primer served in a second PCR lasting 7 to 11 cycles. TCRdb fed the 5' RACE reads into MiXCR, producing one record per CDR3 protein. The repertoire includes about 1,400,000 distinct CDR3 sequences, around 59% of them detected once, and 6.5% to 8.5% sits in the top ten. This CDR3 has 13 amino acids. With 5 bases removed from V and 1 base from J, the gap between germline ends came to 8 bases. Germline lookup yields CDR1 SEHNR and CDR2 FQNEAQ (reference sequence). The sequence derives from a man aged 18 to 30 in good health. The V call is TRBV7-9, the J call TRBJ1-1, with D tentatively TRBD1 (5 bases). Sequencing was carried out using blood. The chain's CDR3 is CASSRDWNTEAFF. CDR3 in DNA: TGTGCCAGCAGCCGGGACTGGAACACTGAAGCTTTCTTT.